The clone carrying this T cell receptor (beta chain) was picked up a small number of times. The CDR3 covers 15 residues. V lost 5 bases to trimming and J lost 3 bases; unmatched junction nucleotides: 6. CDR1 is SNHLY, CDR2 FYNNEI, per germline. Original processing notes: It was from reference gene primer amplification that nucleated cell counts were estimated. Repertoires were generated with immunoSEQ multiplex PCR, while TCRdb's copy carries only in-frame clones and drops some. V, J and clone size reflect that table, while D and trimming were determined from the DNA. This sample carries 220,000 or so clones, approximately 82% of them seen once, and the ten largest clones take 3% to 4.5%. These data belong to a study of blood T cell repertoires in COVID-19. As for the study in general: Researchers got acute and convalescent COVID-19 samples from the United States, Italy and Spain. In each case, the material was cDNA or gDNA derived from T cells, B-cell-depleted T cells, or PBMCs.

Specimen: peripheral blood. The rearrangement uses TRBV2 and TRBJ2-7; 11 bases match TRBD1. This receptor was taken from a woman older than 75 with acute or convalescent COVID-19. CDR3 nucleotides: TGTGCCAGCAGTTGGGACAGGGGGAAATTCTACGAGCAGTACTTC. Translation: CASSWDRGKFYEQYF.